This T cell receptor (beta chain) came from a study of shared T cell receptors in the human thymus. This clone has just a few counts. Using immunoSEQ multiplex PCR, the repertoire was profiled, and TCRdb retains in-frame clones only, with some absent. The repertoire includes approximately 580,000 clones, about 84% of them detected once, and about 0.013% sits in the top ten. Germline loops: CDR1 SNHLY, CDR2 FYNNEI. The CDR3 is made up of 15 amino acids. V lost 2 bases and J lost 0, with 9 bases in between. This same sample was also part of a study on human thymus T cells. This second study says: There appeared to be biased usage of V and J genes in thymic and blood repertoires. Unrelated people showed highly overlapping thymic repertoires, related research reported.

The V and J genes are TRBV2 and TRBJ2-3, with D maybe TRBD1 (6 bases). The TCR originated in a boy under three years old with a congenital heart defect. Sequencing was done on a sample of thymocytes. The CDR3 DNA sequence: TGTGCCAGCAGTGAACGGACAGCCAGCACAGATACGCAGTATTTT. Translated: CASSERTASTDTQYF.